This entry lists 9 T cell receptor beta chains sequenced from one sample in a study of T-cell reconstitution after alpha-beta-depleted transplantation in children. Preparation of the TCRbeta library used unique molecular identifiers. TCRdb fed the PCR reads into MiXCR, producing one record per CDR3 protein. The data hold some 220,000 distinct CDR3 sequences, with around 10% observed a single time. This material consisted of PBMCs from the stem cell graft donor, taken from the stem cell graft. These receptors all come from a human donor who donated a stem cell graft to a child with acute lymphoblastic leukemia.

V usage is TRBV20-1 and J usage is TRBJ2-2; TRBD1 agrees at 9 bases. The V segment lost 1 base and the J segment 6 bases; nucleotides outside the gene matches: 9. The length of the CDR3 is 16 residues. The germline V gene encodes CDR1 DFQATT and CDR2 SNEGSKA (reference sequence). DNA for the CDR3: TGCAGTGCTAGAGGAGCCGGGACAGGGTTGGCCGGGGAGCTGTTTTTT. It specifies CSARGAGTGLAGELFF.

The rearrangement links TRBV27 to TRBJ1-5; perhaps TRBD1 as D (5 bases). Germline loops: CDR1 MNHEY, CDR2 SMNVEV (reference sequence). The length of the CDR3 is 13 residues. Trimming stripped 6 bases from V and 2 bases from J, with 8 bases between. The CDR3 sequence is CASSRAGNQPQHF. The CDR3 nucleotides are TGTGCCAGCAGCAGGGCTGGCAATCAGCCCCAGCATTTT.

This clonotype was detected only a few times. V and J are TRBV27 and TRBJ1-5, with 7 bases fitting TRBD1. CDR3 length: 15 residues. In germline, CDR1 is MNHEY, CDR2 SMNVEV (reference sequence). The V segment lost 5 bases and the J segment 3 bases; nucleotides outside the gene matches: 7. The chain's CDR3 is CASSPGTESNQPQHF. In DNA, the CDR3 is TGTGCCAGCAGTCCCGGGACAGAATCCAATCAGCCCCAGCATTTT.

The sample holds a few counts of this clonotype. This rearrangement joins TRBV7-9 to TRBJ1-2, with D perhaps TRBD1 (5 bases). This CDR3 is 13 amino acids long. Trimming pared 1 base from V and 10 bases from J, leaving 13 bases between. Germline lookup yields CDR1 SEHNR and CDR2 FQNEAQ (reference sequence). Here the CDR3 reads CASSLVDSTYYTF. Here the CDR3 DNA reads TGTGCCAGCAGCTTAGTCGACAGCACATACTACACCTTC. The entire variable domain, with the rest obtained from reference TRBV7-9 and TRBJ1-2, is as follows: DTGVSQNPRHKITKRGQNVTFRCDPISEHNRLYWYRQTLGQGPEFLTYFQNEAQLEKSRLLSDRFSAERPKGSFSTLEIQRTEQGDSAMYLCASSLVDSTYYTFGSGTRLTVV.

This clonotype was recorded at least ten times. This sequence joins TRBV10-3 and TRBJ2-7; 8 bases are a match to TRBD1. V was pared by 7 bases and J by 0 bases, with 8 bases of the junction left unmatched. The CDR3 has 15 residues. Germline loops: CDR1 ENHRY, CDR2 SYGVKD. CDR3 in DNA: TGTGCCATCAATAGACAGGGGTCCAGCTCCTACGAGCAGTACTTC. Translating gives CAINRQGSSSYEQYF.

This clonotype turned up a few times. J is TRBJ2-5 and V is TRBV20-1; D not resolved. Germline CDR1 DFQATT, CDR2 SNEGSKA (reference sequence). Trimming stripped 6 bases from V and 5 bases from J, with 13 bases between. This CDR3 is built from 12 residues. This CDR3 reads CSATGRAETQYF. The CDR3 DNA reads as TGCAGTGCAACCGGGCGAGCGGAGACCCAGTACTTC.

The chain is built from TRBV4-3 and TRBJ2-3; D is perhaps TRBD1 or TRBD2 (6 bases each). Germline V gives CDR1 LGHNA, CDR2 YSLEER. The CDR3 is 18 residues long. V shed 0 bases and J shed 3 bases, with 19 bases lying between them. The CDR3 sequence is CASSQEAPGGPGTDTQYF. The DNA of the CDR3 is TGCGCCAGCAGCCAAGAAGCCCCTGGGGGGCCTGGAACAGATACGCAGTATTTT.

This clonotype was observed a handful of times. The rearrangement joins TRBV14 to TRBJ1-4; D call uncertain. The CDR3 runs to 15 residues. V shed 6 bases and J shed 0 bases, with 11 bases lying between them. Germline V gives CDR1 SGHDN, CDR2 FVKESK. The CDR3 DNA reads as TGTGCCAGCAGTCCTGGACGGGCAACTAATGAAAAACTGTTTTTT. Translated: CASSPGRATNEKLFF.

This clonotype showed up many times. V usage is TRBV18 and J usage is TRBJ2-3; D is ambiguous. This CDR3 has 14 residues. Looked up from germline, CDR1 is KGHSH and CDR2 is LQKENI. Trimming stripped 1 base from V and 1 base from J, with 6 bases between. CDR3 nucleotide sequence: TGTGCCAGCTCACCACGCGACGGCACAGATACGCAGTATTTT. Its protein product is CASSPRDGTDTQYF.